This TCR beta chain was sequenced in a study of blood T cell repertoires in COVID-19. Overall study context: Samples of COVID-19 (acute and convalescent) were obtained from the United States, Italy and Spain. In each case, the material was cDNA or gDNA derived from T cells, B-cell-depleted T cells, or PBMCs.

Per the original methods: Estimates of nucleated cell counts were drawn from the amplification of reference gene primers. This table comes from immunoSEQ multiplex PCR, and its TCRdb copy is limited to in-frame clones, with some not included. V, J and clone size reflect that table, while D and trimming were determined from the DNA. Of tens of thousands of clones listed, 86% are singletons. Germline V gene data show CDR1 as SEHNR and CDR2 as FQNEAQ (reference sequence). The CDR3 length is 13 residues. Between the trimmed V and J ends, which lost 7 bases and 0 bases, there was a span of 7 bases. The sequenced sample was peripheral blood. The chain employs TRBV7-9 and TRBJ1-3; D is possibly TRBD1 (5 bases). The receptor was derived from a man aged 45-60 years with active COVID-19. In DNA form, the CDR3 reads TGTGCCAGCATAGGGGACTCTGGAAACACCATATATTTT. Protein: CASIGDSGNTIYF.